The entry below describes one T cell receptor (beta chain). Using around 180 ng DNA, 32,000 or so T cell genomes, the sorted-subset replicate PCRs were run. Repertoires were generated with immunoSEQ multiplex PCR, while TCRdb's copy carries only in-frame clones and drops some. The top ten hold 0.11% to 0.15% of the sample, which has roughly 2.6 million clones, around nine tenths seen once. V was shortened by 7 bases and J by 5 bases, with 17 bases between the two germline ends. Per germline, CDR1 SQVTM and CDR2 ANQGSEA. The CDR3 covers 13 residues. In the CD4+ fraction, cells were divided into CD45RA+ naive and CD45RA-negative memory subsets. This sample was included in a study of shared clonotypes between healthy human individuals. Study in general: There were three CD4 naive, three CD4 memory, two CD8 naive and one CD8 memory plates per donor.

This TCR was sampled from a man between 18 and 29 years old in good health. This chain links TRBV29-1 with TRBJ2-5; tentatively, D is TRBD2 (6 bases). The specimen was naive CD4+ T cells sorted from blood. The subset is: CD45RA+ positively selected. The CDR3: CSGRAGRHETQYF. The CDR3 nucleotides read TGCAGCGGTCGGGCGGGGAGGCATGAGACCCAGTACTTC.